A selection of T cell receptor beta chains follows, all from one sample in a study of PD-L1 blockade in urothelial cancer. Using immunoSEQ multiplex PCR, the repertoire was profiled, and TCRdb retains in-frame clones only, with some absent. The table records 49,000 or so clones, less than 85% of them present only once. Sample: PBMCs, taken around atezolizumab (anti-PD-L1) treatment. The source is a man aged 65-85 years with urothelial cancer. CDR3s include the opening cysteine and the closing phenylalanine or tryptophan. A D gene is named only where the DNA matches it firmly. Size is omitted from some rows. Given values are once, few, many or a class for expanded clones.

>-|TRBJ1-4|TRBV27|-
CASSSEEDWGEKLFF
TGTGCCAGCAGTTCCGAGGAGGATTGGGGTGAAAAACTGTTTTTT
>-|TRBJ2-6|TRBV4-1|TRBD2
CASSQGLAGRFGANVLTF
TGCGCCAGCAGCCAAGGCCTAGCGGGTAGGTTTGGGGCCAACGTCCTGACTTTC
>-|TRBJ1-5|TRBV7-9|-
CASSLGGRNQPQHF
TGTGCCAGCAGCTTAGGAGGGCGGAATCAGCCCCAGCATTTT
>-|TRBJ2-5|TRBV5-1|-
CASRPTGNQETQYF
TGCGCCAGCAGGCCTACAGGGAACCAAGAGACCCAGTACTTC
>-|TRBJ1-1|TRBV7-3|TRBD1
CASSAGQASTEAFF
TGTGCCAGCAGCGCCGGACAGGCAAGCACTGAAGCTTTCTTT
>few|TRBJ1-2|TRBV5-6|-
CASSFGGYSVYGYTF
TGTGCCAGCAGCTTCGGGGGATACTCAGTCTATGGCTACACCTTC
>-|TRBJ1-1|TRBV7-8|-
CASSLGWGVNTEAFF
TGTGCCAGCAGCTTAGGTTGGGGGGTCAACACTGAAGCTTTCTTT
>-|TRBJ1-5|TRBV19|-
CASRLEGEHQPQHF
TGTGCCAGTAGACTAGAGGGGGAACATCAGCCCCAGCATTTT
>-|TRBJ2-5|TRBV15|TRBD1
CATKQGQGQETQYF
TGTGCCACCAAGCAGGGACAGGGACAAGAGACCCAGTACTTC
>-|TRBJ2-7|TRBV7-6|-
CASSVGAGTYEQYF
TGTGCCAGCAGCGTAGGGGCAGGTACCTACGAGCAGTACTTC
>-|TRBJ2-1|TRBV10-1|TRBD2
CASSRAGVGVGEQFF
TGCGCCAGCAGCCGCGCGGGAGTGGGGGTTGGTGAGCAGTTCTTC
>-|TRBJ1-1|TRBV14|TRBD1
CASSHRGQGNTEAFF
TGTGCCAGCAGCCATAGGGGGCAAGGGAACACTGAAGCTTTCTTT
>few|TRBJ2-1|TRBV7-8|TRBD1
CASSLWDRTPEQFF
TGTGCCAGCAGCTTATGGGACAGGACGCCTGAGCAGTTCTTC
>-|TRBJ2-2|TRBV5-5|TRBD2
CASSRTTSGRATGELFF
TGTGCCAGCAGCAGGACGACTAGCGGGAGGGCGACCGGGGAGCTGTTTTTT
>-|TRBJ2-5|TRBV7-2|TRBD2
CASSYNGGRETQYF
TGTGCCAGCAGTTACAACGGGGGGAGAGAGACCCAGTACTTC